The 9 T cell receptor beta chains reported below all come from one sample, sequenced in a study of T-cell reconstitution after alpha-beta-depleted transplantation in children. It was with unique molecular identifiers that the TCRbeta library was prepared. TCRdb reanalysed the PCR reads using MiXCR and keeps one entry per CDR3 protein. This table has approximately 400,000 distinct CDR3 sequences, 9.5% to 13% appearing once. The specimen was PBMCs from the stem cell graft donor, collected from the stem cell graft. The receptor source for this set is a human donor who donated a stem cell graft to a child with acute myeloid leukemia.

V and J are TRBV9 and TRBJ2-5; D ambiguous. V was trimmed by 0 bases and J by 7 bases, leaving 10 bases between them. The CDR3 length is 13 residues. The germline V gene encodes CDR1 SGDLS and CDR2 YYNGEE. CDR3 bases: TGTGCCAGCAGCGTAGATCCAGAAGCGACCCAGTACTTC. Translation: CASSVDPEATQYF.

This clonotype appeared a few times. The genes are TRBV10-3 and TRBJ2-3; D uncertain. The ends were cut back, 0 bases at V and 0 bases at J, with 13 bases in the middle. The CDR3 runs to 17 residues. CDR1 and CDR2 from the germline V gene are ENHRY and SYGVKD. The CDR3 is CAISESWGSPSTDTQYF. The CDR3 bases are TGTGCCATCAGTGAGTCTTGGGGTAGCCCTAGCACAGATACGCAGTATTTT.

This clonotype has only a few counts. This chain joins TRBV7-6 and TRBJ2-7; 7 bases map to TRBD2. Germline CDR1 reads SGHVS; CDR2 reads FNYEAQ. V lost 5 bases to trimming and J lost 4 bases; unmatched junction nucleotides: 5. The CDR3 length is 13 residues. CDR3 region: CASSRGLTYEQYF. As DNA, the CDR3 is TGTGCCAGCAGCCGGGGACTAACTTACGAGCAGTACTTC.

This clonotype was found a few times. This chain uses TRBV27 with TRBJ2-2, with 9 bases lining up with TRBD1. The CDR3 loop spans 17 amino acids. Per the germline V gene, CDR1 is MNHEY and CDR2 is SMNVEV (reference sequence). The junction had 10 bases not matched to a gene; V was cut back by 2 bases and J by 6 bases. CDR3: CASSLRTGVAAAGELFF. The CDR3 nucleotides read TGTGCCAGCAGTTTAAGGACAGGGGTTGCTGCGGCCGGGGAGCTGTTTTTT.

This clonotype was observed a few times. This sequence joins TRBV5-1 and TRBJ2-3; 7 bases are shared with TRBD1. With 4 bases clipped from V and 0 bases from J, the junction kept 5 bases outside the gene matches. The length of the CDR3 is 15 residues. The germline gives CDR1 SGHRS, CDR2 YFSETQ. CDR3 in DNA: TGCGCCAGCAGCACGGGACAGCTTAGCACAGATACGCAGTATTTT. Translated: CASSTGQLSTDTQYF. Full variable domain (rest looked up from reference TRBV5-1 and TRBJ2-3): KAGVTQTPRYLIKTRGQQVTLSCSPISGHRSVSWYQQTPGQGLQFLFEYFSETQRNKGNFPGRFSGRQFSNSRSEMNVSTLELGDSALYLCASSTGQLSTDTQYFGPGTRLTVL.

The chain employs TRBV7-2 and TRBJ2-3; the match to TRBD2 covers 11 bases. The junction had 6 bases not matched to a gene; V was cut back by 5 bases and J by 2 bases. Germline V CDR1 and CDR2: SGHTA, FQGNSA. CDR3 size: 16 residues. The CDR3 DNA reads TGTGCCAGCAGCCCCGTAGCGGGGGGGTCCACAGATACGCAGTATTTT. Protein: CASSPVAGGSTDTQYF.

The gene calls are TRBV27 and TRBJ2-7; D gene uncertain. V was shortened by 3 bases and J by 0 bases, with 9 bases between the two germline ends. The CDR3 sequence is 14 residues long. Germline loops: CDR1 MNHEY, CDR2 SMNVEV (reference sequence). The CDR3 sequence is CASSFVAGSYEQYF. The CDR3 DNA sequence: TGTGCCAGCAGTTTCGTGGCAGGCTCCTACGAGCAGTACTTC.

The genes are TRBV5-1 and TRBJ2-3; no clear D gene. Germline CDR1 and CDR2: SGHRS and YFSETQ. The CDR3 contains 12 residues. With 1 base removed from V and 5 bases from J, the gap between germline ends came to 5 bases. The CDR3 sequence: CASSLYRDTQYF. The CDR3 DNA follows: TGCGCCAGCAGCTTGTATAGAGATACGCAGTATTTT.

This clonotype was counted a few times. This CDR3 is CASSRIPGPSYEQYF. The CDR3 DNA follows: TGCGCCAGCAGCAGAATCCCGGGACCCAGCTACGAGCAGTACTTC. The V gene is TRBV5-1, the J gene TRBJ2-7, with D perhaps TRBD1 or TRBD2 (5 bases each). Per the germline V gene, CDR1 is SGHRS and CDR2 is YFSETQ. The V gene lost 4 bases and the J gene lost 3 bases, with 17 bases spanning the gap. The CDR3 is made up of 15 amino acids.